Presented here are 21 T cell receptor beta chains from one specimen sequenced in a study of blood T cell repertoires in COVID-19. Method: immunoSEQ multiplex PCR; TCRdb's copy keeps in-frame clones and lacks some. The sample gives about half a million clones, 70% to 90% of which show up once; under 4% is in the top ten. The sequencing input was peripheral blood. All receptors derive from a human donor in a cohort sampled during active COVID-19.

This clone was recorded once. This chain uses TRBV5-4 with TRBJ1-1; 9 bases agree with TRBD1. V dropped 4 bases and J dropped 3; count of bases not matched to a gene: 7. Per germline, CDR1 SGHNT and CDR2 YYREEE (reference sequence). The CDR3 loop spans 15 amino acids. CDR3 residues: CASSLLTGGDTEAFF. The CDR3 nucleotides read TGTGCCAGCAGCCTACTGACAGGGGGTGACACTGAAGCTTTCTTT.

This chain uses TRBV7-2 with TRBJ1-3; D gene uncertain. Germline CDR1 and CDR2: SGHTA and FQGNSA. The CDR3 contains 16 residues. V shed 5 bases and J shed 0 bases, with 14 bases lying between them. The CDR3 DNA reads TGTGCCAGCAGCACTACGTATATTACCTCTGGAAACACCATATATTTT. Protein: CASSTTYITSGNTIYF.

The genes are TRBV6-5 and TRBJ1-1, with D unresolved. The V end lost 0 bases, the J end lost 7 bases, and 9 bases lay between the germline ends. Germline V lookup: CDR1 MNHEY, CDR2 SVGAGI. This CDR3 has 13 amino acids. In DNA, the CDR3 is TGTGCCAGCAGTTACTCGAGGAGGTATGAAGCTTTCTTT. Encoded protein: CASSYSRRYEAFF.

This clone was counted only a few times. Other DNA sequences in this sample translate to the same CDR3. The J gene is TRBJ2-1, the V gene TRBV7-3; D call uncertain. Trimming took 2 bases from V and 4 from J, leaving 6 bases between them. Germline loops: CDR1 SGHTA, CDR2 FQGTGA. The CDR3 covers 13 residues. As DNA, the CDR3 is TGTGCCAGCAGCTTAGGGCCGTACAATGAGCAGTTCTTC. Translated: CASSLGPYNEQFF.

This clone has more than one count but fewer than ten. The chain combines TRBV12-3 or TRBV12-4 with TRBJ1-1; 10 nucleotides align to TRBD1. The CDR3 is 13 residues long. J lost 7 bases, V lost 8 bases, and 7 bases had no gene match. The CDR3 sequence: CASVPGQGFEAFF. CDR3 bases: TGTGCCAGCGTGCCGGGACAGGGGTTTGAAGCTTTCTTT.

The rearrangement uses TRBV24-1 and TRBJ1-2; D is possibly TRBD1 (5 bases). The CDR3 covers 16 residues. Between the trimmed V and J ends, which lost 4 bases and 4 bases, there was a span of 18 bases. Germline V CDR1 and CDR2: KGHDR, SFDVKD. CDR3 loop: CATSEGLGRGSYGYTF. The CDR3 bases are TGTGCCACCAGTGAGGGTTTGGGACGGGGGAGCTATGGCTACACCTTC.

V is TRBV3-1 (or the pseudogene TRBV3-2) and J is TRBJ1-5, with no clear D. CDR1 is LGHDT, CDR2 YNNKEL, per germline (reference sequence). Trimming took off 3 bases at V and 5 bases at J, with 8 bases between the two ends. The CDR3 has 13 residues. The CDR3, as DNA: TGTGCCAGCAGCCAGGCGGGTTATCAGCCCCAGCATTTT. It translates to CASSQAGYQPQHF.

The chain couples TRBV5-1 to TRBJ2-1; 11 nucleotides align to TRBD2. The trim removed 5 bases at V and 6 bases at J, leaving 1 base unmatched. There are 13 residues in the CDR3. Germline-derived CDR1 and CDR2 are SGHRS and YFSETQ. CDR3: CASRTSGGNEQFF. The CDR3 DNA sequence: TGCGCCAGCAGAACTAGCGGGGGCAATGAGCAGTTCTTC.

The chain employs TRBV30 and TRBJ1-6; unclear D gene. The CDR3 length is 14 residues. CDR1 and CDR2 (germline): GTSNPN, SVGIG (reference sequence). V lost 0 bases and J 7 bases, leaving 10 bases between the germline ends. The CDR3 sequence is CAWSVEAFNSPLHF. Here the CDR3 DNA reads TGTGCCTGGAGTGTAGAGGCCTTCAATTCACCCCTCCACTTT. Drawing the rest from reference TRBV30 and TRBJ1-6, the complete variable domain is SQTIHQWPATLVQPVGSPLSLECTVEGTSNPNLYWYRQAAGRGLQLLFYSVGIGQISSEVPQNLSASRPQDRQFILSSKKLLLSDSGFYLCAWSVEAFNSPLHFGNGTRLTVT.

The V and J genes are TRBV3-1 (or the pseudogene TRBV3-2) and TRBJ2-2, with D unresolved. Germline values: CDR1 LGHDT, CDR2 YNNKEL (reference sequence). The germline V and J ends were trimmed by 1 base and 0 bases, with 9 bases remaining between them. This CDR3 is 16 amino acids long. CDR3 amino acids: CASSQAWAPNTGELFF. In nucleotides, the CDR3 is TGTGCCAGCAGCCAAGCCTGGGCCCCGAACACCGGGGAGCTGTTTTTT.

The chain's CDR3 is CATHGQSNTEAFF. CDR3 sequence (DNA): TGTGCCACCCACGGACAGTCGAACACTGAAGCTTTCTTT. The chain employs TRBV15 and TRBJ1-1; D perhaps matches TRBD1 (6 bases). There are 13 residues in the CDR3. The V end lost 8 bases, the J end lost 1 base, and 11 bases lay between the germline ends. The germline gives CDR1 LNHNV, CDR2 YYDKDF (reference sequence). The full variable domain, in which reference TRBV15 and TRBJ1-1 provide the parts outside the CDR3, is DAMVIQNPRYQVTQFGKPVTLSCSQTLNHNVMYWYQQKSSQAPKLLFHYYDKDFNNEADTPDNFQSRRPNTSFCFLDIRSPGLGDTAMYLCATHGQSNTEAFFGQGTRLTVV.

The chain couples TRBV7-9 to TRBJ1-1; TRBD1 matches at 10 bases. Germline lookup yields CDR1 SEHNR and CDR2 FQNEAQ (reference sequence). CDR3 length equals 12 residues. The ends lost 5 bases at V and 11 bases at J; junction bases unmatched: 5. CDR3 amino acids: CASSQDRGFAFF. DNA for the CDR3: TGTGCCAGCAGCCAGGACAGGGGGTTTGCTTTCTTT.

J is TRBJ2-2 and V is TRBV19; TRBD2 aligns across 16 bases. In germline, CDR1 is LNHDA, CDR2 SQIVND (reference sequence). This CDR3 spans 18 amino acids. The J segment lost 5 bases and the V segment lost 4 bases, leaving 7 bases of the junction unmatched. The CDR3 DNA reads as TGTGCCAGTAGTACGGGACTAGCGGGAGGGCCAGGTACCGGGGAGCTGTTTTTT. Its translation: CASSTGLAGGPGTGELFF.

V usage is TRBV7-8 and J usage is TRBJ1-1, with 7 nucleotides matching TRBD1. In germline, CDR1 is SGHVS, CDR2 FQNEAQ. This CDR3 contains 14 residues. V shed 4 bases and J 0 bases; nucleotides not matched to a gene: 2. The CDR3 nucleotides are TGTGCCAGCAGCTCCGGGACAGTGAACACTGAAGCTTTCTTT. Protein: CASSSGTVNTEAFF.

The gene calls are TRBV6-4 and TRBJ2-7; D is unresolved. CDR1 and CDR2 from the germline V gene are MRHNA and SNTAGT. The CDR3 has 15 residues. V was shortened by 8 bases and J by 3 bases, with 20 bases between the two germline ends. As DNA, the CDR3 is TGTGCCAGCCACGATTGGGCGTCGAGTTACTACGAGCAGTACTTC. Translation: CASHDWASSYYEQYF.

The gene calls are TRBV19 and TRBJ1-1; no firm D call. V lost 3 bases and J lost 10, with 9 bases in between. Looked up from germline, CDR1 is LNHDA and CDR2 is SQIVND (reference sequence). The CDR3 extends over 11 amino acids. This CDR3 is CASSMSARAFF. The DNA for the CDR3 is TGTGCCAGTAGTATGTCAGCGAGAGCTTTCTTT.

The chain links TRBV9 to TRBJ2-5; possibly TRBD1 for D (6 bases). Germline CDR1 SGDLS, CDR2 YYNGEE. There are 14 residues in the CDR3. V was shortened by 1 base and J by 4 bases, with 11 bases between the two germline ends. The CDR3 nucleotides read TGTGCCAGCAGCGTACAACAGGGCCGAGAGACCCAGTACTTC. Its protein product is CASSVQQGRETQYF.

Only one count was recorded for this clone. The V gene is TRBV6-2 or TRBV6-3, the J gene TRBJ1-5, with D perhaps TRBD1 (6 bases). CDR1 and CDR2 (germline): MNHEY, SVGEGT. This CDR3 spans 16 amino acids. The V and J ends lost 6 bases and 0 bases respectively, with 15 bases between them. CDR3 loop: CASSRRTVDSNQPQHF. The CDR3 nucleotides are TGTGCCAGCAGCAGGCGGACAGTCGATAGCAATCAGCCCCAGCATTTT.

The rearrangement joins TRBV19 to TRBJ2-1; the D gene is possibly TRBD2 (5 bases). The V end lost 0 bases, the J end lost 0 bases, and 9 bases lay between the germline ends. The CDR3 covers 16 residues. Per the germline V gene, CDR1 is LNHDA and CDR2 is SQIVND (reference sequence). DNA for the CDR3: TGTGCCAGTAGTATAGATAGCGCTCCCTCCTACAATGAGCAGTTCTTC. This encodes CASSIDSAPSYNEQFF.

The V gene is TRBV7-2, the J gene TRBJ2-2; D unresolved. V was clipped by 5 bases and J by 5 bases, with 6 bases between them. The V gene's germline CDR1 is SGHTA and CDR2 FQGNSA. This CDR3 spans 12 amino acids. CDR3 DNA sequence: TGTGCCAGCAGCCAGATTACCGGGGAGCTGTTTTTT. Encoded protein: CASSQITGELFF.

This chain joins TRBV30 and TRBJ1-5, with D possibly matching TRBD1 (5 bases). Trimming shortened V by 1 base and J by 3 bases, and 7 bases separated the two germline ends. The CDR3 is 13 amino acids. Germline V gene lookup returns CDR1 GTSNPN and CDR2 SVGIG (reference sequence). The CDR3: CAWSAGFNQPQHF. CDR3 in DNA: TGTGCCTGGAGTGCAGGGTTCAATCAGCCCCAGCATTTT.